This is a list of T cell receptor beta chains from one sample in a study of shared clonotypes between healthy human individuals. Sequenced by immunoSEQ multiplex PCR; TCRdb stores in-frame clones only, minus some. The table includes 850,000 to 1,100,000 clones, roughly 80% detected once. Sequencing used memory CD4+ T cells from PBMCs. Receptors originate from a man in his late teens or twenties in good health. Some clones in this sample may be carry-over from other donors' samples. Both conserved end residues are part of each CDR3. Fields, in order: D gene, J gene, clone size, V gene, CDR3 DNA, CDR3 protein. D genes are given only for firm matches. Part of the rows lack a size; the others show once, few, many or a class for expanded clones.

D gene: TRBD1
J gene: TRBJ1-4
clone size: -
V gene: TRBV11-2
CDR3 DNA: TGTGCCAGCAGCCCTATTACAGGGGGCAACGAAAAACTGTTTTTT
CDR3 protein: CASSPITGGNEKLFF

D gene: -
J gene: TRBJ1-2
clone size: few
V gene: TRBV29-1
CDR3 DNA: TGCAGCGTTGGTGTTGGTACTGGCTACACCTTC
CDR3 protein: CSVGVGTGYTF

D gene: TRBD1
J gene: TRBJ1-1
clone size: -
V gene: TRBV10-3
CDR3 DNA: TGTGCCATCAAGTGGGACAGGGGGGACACTGAAGCTTTCTTT
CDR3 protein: CAIKWDRGDTEAFF

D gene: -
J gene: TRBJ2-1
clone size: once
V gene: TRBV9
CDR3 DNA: TGTGCCAGCAGCGTAGGAGTCGGGGGAGGCAATCTGAATGAGCAGTTCTTC
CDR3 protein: CASSVGVGGGNLNEQFF

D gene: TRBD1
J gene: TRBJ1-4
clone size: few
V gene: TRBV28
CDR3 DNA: TGTGCCAGCAGTCCACAGGGGGCGAGGGATAATGAAAAACTGTTTTTT
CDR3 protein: CASSPQGARDNEKLFF

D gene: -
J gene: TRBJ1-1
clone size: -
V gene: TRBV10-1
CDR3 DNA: TGCGCCAGCAGATTTTCAGTGAACACTGAAGCTTTCTTT
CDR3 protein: CASRFSVNTEAFF

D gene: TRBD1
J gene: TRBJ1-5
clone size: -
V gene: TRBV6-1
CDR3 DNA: TGTGCCAGCAGAGCAGGGGGTTTACAGCCCCAGCATTTT
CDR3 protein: CASRAGGLQPQHF

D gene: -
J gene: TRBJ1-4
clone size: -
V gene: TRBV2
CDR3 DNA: TGTGCCAGCAGTCGCAGAACAACTAATGAAAAACTGTTTTTT
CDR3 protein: CASSRRTTNEKLFF

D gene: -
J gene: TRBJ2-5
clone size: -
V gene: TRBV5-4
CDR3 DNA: TGTGCCAGCAGCTTAAGTAGTACGGAGACCCAGTACTTC
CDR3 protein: CASSLSSTETQYF

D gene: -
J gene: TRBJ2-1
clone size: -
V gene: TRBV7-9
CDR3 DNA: TGTGCCAGCAGCCCACTGGCGGGATCCTACAATGAGCAGTTCTTC
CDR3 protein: CASSPLAGSYNEQFF

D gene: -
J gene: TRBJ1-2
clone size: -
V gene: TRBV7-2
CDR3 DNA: TGTGCCAGCAGCTTATTCTCTAACTATGGCTACACCTTC
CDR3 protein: CASSLFSNYGYTF

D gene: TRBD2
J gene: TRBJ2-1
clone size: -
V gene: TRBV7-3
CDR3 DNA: TGTGCCAGCAGCTTATCTGGCGGGAGCTACAATGAGCAGTTCTTC
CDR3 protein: CASSLSGGSYNEQFF

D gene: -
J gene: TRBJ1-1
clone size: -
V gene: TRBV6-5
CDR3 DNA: TGTGCCAGCAGTCGCGGTGTTGGGGCGGCTGAAGCTTTCTTT
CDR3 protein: CASSRGVGAAEAFF

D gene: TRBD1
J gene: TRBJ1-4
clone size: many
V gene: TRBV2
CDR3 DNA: TGTGCCAGCAGCAAGGACAGGGGAAAGGAAAAACTGTTTTTT
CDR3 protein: CASSKDRGKEKLFF

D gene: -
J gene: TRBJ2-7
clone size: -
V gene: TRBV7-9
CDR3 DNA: TGTGCCAGCAGCTTAGTGGGGCGGACAGAGCAGTACTTC
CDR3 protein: CASSLVGRTEQYF

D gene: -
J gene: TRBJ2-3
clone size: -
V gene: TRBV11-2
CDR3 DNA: TGTGCCAGCAGCCTCACCGGGCCCCCCGGCGATACGCAGTATTTT
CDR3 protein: CASSLTGPPGDTQYF

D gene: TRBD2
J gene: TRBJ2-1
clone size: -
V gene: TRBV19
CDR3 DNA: TGTGCCAGCGGGAGGGGAGTCTACAATGAGCAGTTCTTC
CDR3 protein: CASGRGVYNEQFF

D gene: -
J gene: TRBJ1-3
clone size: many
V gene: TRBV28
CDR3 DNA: TGTGCCAGCAGTTTATTTTCTGGAAACACCATATATTTT
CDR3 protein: CASSLFSGNTIYF

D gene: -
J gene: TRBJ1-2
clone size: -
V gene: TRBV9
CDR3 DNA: TGTGCCAGCAACTCAGCACCGTCTGGGGACCCCCTGTATGGCTACACCTTC
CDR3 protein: CASNSAPSGDPLYGYTF

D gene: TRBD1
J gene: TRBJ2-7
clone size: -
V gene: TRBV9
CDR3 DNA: TGTGCCAGCAGCGTAGCCCCGGGACAGTCCTCCTACGAGCAGTACTTC
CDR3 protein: CASSVAPGQSSYEQYF

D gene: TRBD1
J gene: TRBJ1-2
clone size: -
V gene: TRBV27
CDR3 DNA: TGTGCCAGCAGTTCCGGGGACAGGCAGGATGGCTACACCTTC
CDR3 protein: CASSSGDRQDGYTF

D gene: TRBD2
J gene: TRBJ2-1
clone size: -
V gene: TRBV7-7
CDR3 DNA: TGTGCCAGCAGCCCCCTCCTAGCGGGGTCCTACAATGAGCAGTTCTTC
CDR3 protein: CASSPLLAGSYNEQFF

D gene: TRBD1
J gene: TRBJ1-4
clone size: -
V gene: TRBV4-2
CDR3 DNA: TGTGCCAGCAGCCAAGTTACGGGACAGGGAGGTTTATCTAATGAAAAACTGTTTTTT
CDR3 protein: CASSQVTGQGGLSNEKLFF

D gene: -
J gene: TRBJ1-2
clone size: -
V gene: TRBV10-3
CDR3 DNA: TGTGCCATCAGTGACCGCGGGGTCGAAGGCTACACCTTC
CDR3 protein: CAISDRGVEGYTF